This TCR beta chain was captured in a study of technical replicates of blood from several donors. The CDR3 has 18 amino acids. The germline gives CDR1 LNHDA, CDR2 SQIVND (reference sequence). Trimming at V came to 1 base and at J to 0 bases, leaving 6 bases not matched to a gene. TCRdb's copy holds only in-frame clones and misses some; the assay was immunoSEQ multiplex PCR. The table includes some 62,000 clones, approximately 86% detected once. Sequenced sample: PBMCs. The V call is TRBV19, the J call TRBJ2-1; 10 nucleotides agree with TRBD2. The TCR sequence derives from a human donor in good health. Some clones in this sample may be carry-over from other donors' samples. CDR3 sequence: CASSIGSGRAGSYNEQFF. CDR3 nucleotide sequence: TGTGCCAGTAGTATAGGGAGCGGGAGGGCCGGCTCCTACAATGAGCAGTTCTTC.